The 18 T cell receptor beta chains given below trace back to one sample, sequenced in a study of blood T cells in healthy people across ages. Primed by a sample-barcoded 5' primer and a J-beta primer mix, a second PCR proceeded for 7 to 11 cycles. TCRdb reprocessed the 5' RACE reads via MiXCR and lists one record per CDR3 protein. The data hold over 600,000 distinct CDR3 sequences, with about 46% observed a single time. The specimen sequenced was blood. The receptors were sampled from a man older than 75 in good health.

The rearrangement uses TRBV20-1 and TRBJ1-4; tentatively, D is TRBD1 (5 bases). Germline V gene sequence: CDR1 DFQATT, CDR2 SNEGSKA (reference sequence). The germline V and J ends were trimmed by 0 bases and 6 bases, with 11 bases remaining between them. This CDR3 spans 14 amino acids. CDR3 DNA: TGCAGTGCTAGAGATGGGAGGGGTGATGAAAAACTGTTTTTT. This translates into CSARDGRGDEKLFF.

This chain uses TRBV29-1 with TRBJ2-3; maybe TRBD1 (6 bases). Germline V gives CDR1 SQVTM, CDR2 ANQGSEA. The ends were cut back, 6 bases at V and 4 bases at J, with 11 bases in the middle. There are 12 residues in the CDR3. CDR3 coding DNA: TGCAGCGTAACAGGGTTGGCAGATACGCAGTATTTT. Its translation: CSVTGLADTQYF.

The chain combines TRBV15 with TRBJ2-1; 10 bases match TRBD1. Germline CDR1 and CDR2: LNHNV and YYDKDF (reference sequence). This CDR3 comprises 14 residues. The junction had 3 bases not matched to a gene; V was cut back by 0 bases and J by 10 bases. In DNA form, the CDR3 reads TGTGCCACCAGCAGAGAGGGGACAGGGGACGAGCAGTTCTTC. Translation: CATSREGTGDEQFF. The entire variable domain, with the rest obtained from reference TRBV15 and TRBJ2-1, is as follows: DAMVIQNPRYQVTQFGKPVTLSCSQTLNHNVMYWYQQKSSQAPKLLFHYYDKDFNNEADTPDNFQSRRPNTSFCFLDIRSPGLGDTAMYLCATSREGTGDEQFFGPGTRLTVL.

Concerning this clonotype itself: At one of its ends the junction is not consistent with the germline gene, which may arise from a read error. The chain joins TRBV7-9 to TRBJ2-5; 13 nucleotides match TRBD2. The CDR3 spans 16 residues. The germline CDR1 and CDR2 sequences are SEHNR and FQNEAQ (reference sequence). The CDR3 DNA reads TGTGTCAGCAGCGACGGACTAGCGGGAGACGGGGAGACCCAGTACTTC. The encoded protein is CVSSDGLAGDGETQYF. The full variable domain, with the rest looked up from reference TRBV7-9 and TRBJ2-5, is DTGVSQNPRHKITKRGQNVTFRCDPISEHNRLYWYRQTLGQGPEFLTYFQNEAQLEKSRLLSDRFSAERPKGSFSTLEIQRTEQGDSAMYLCVSSDGLAGDGETQYFGPGTRLLVL.

This clonotype was counted between two and nine times. V usage is TRBV20-1 and J usage is TRBJ2-7, with 8 bases that match TRBD2. The V and J ends lost 5 bases and 4 bases, in that order; junction bases with no gene match: 13. The CDR3 totals 15 residues. Germline lookup yields CDR1 DFQATT and CDR2 SNEGSKA (reference sequence). CDR3 nucleotides: TGCAGTGCTTATAACCCACGGGGGGGGGATTACGAGCAGTACTTC. Protein product: CSAYNPRGGDYEQYF.

The chain recombines TRBV3-1 with TRBJ2-7; TRBD1 matches 10 bases. This CDR3 contains 15 residues. Unmatched junction bases numbered 10, after V lost 4 bases and J lost 7 bases. Germline lookup yields CDR1 LGHDT and CDR2 YNNKEL (reference sequence). CDR3 bases: TGTGCCAGCAGCCGATTGGGACAGGGGCATGGGGAGCAGTACTTC. As protein: CASSRLGQGHGEQYF.

This chain links TRBV29-1 with TRBJ2-3, with D uncertain. V was shortened by 1 base and J by 2 bases, with 10 bases between the two germline ends. Germline CDR1 and CDR2: SQVTM and ANQGSEA. The CDR3 loop spans 14 amino acids. The CDR3 spells CSVEGGQTTDTQYF. CDR3 nucleotides: TGCAGCGTTGAAGGTGGCCAGACCACAGATACGCAGTATTTT.

This clonotype turned up a few times. The rearrangement links TRBV7-3 to TRBJ2-3; tentative D call: TRBD1 (5 bases). CDR1 is SGHTA, CDR2 FQGTGA, per germline. Trimming took off 5 bases at V and 2 bases at J, with 14 bases between the two ends. The CDR3 is made up of 15 amino acids. The CDR3 loop is CASSPKQGTTDTQYF. The CDR3 coding sequence is TGTGCCAGCAGCCCGAAGCAGGGAACCACAGATACGCAGTATTTT.

This clonotype was recorded at least ten times. The genes are TRBV10-3 and TRBJ1-2; D is unclear. CDR1 is ENHRY and CDR2 is SYGVKD in the germline V gene. There are 13 residues in the CDR3. V lost 10 bases and J 3 bases, leaving 15 bases between the germline ends. CDR3 sequence reads: CATTVSRDYGYTF. The CDR3 coding sequence is TGTGCCACCACCGTGTCGAGGGACTATGGCTACACCTTC.

The genes are TRBV15 and TRBJ2-7; the match to TRBD1 covers 7 bases. The CDR3 is 16 amino acids. Trimming at V came to 0 bases and at J to 2 bases, leaving 7 bases not matched to a gene. Looked up from germline, CDR1 is LNHNV and CDR2 is YYDKDF (reference sequence). The CDR3 DNA reads as TGTGCCACCAGCAGAGATCTCGGGACAGCTACCTACGAGCAGTACTTC. Encoded protein: CATSRDLGTATYEQYF.

This clonotype was picked up a small number of times. The rearrangement uses TRBV18 and TRBJ2-3; no clear D. There are 16 residues in the CDR3. Germline values: CDR1 KGHSH, CDR2 LQKENI. Trimming shortened V by 0 bases and J by 4 bases, and 14 bases separated the two germline ends. CDR3 in amino acids: CASSPPFRFGADTQYF. CDR3 nucleotide sequence: TGTGCCAGCTCACCACCTTTCAGATTCGGCGCAGATACGCAGTATTTT.

This clonotype has a single count. At one boundary the junction diverges from the germline segment, which might be a read error. The chain uses TRBV4-2 and TRBJ2-5; TRBD2 matches at 12 bases. Near its end, the DNA agrees better with TRBJ2-7, so the J call may be wrong. Looked up from germline, CDR1 is LGHNA and CDR2 is YNFKEQ. This CDR3 is built from 15 residues. The DNA of the CDR3 is TGTACCAGCAGCCAAGATACTAGCGGGAGGTACGAGCAGTACTTC. This codes for CTSSQDTSGRYEQYF.

The rearrangement links TRBV9 to TRBJ2-1; 11 positions match TRBD2. CDR1 is SGDLS and CDR2 is YYNGEE in the germline V gene. V trimming: 3 bases; J trimming: 2 bases; junction bases outside the gene matches: 7. CDR3 length: 17 amino acids. CDR3: CASSELLTSGTYNEQFF. The CDR3 DNA follows: TGTGCCAGCAGCGAACTATTGACTAGCGGGACCTACAATGAGCAGTTCTTC.

V gene TRBV29-1 combines with J gene TRBJ1-1, with D tentatively TRBD1 (6 bases). This CDR3 contains 11 residues. Germline assignment: CDR1 SQVTM and CDR2 ANQGSEA. Trimming stripped 6 bases from V and 6 bases from J, with 11 bases between. The CDR3, as DNA: TGCAGCGTCAACAGGGCATCTGAAGCTTTCTTT. Translation: CSVNRASEAFF.

This clonotype was detected ten times or more. The V and J genes are TRBV20-1 and TRBJ2-5; no clear D. CDR1 is DFQATT and CDR2 is SNEGSKA in the germline V gene (reference sequence). This CDR3 contains 12 residues. V shed 6 bases and J shed 1 base, with 9 bases lying between them. The CDR3: CSAGPTQETQYF. The CDR3 DNA reads as TGCAGTGCCGGGCCAACCCAAGAGACCCAGTACTTC.

CDR3 residues: CASSQVQRGDSYNEQFF. DNA of the CDR3: TGTGCCAGCAGTCAAGTCCAGCGGGGGGACTCCTACAATGAGCAGTTCTTC. The chain carries TRBV6-2 or TRBV6-3 and TRBJ2-1; 9 bases align to TRBD2. The junction had 8 bases not matched to a gene; V was cut back by 5 bases and J by 0 bases. Germline V CDR1 and CDR2: MNHEY, SVGEGT. CDR3 size: 17 residues.

This clonotype was detected a few times. V and J are TRBV29-1 and TRBJ2-4, with D uncertain. Germline V gene data show CDR1 as SQVTM and CDR2 as ANQGSEA. Trimming pared 4 bases from V and 5 bases from J, leaving 6 bases between. This CDR3 region has 11 residues. CDR3 nucleotide sequence: TGCAGCGTTGTATTGGAAAACATTCAGTACTTC. This codes for CSVVLENIQYF.

CDR3 nucleotide sequence: TGCGCCAGCAGCTTGTCCAATTATGGCTACACCTTC. This gives the protein CASSLSNYGYTF. The V gene is TRBV5-1, the J gene TRBJ1-2, with D unclear. The V end was cut by 1 base, the J end by 5 bases, with 6 bases between. This CDR3 region has 12 residues. Germline V CDR1 and CDR2: SGHRS, YFSETQ.